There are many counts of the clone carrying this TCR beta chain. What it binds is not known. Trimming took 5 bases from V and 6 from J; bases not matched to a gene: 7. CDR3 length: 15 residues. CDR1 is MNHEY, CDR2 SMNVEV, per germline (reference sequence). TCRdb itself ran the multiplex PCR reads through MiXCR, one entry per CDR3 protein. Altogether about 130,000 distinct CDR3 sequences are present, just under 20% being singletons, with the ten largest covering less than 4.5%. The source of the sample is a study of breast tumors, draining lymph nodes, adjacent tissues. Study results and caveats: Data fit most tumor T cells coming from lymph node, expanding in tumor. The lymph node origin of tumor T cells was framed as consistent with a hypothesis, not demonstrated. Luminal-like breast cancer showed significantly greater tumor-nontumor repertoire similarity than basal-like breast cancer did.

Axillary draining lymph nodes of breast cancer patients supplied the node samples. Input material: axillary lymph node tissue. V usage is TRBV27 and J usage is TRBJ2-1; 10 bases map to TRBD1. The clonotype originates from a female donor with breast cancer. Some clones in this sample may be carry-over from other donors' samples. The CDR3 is CASSQPGTGVNEQFF. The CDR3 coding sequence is TGTGCCAGCAGTCAACCCGGGACAGGGGTCAATGAGCAGTTCTTC.